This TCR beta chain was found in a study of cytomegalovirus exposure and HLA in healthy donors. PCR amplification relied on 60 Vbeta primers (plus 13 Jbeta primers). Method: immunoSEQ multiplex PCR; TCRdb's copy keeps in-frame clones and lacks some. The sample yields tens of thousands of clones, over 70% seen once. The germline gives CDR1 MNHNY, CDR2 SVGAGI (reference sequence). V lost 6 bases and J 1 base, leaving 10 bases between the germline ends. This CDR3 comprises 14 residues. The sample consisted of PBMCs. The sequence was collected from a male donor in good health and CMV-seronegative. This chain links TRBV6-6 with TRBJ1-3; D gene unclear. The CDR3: CASSFTESGNTIYF. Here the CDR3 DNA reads TGTGCCAGCAGCTTCACAGAATCTGGAAACACCATATATTTT.